This T cell receptor (beta chain) was identified during a study of T cell repertoires in cytomegalovirus infection. This clonotype was observed a handful of times. V was clipped by 1 base and J by 7 bases; unmatched bases: 19. The V gene's germline CDR1 is SGHRS and CDR2 YFSETQ. The CDR3 runs to 19 residues. One entry per CDR3 protein results from TCRdb running MiXCR on the reads. In the table there are almost 500,000 distinct CDR3 sequences, about 11% of which are singletons. Sequencing was performed on PBMCs. The sequence was collected from a human donor in good health (CMV status not recorded). Some clones in this sample may be carry-over from other donors' samples. The V call is TRBV5-1, the J call TRBJ2-2, with TRBD1 identical over 7 bases. The CDR3 sequence is CASSLTPSTGRFINGELFF. The CDR3 DNA reads as TGCGCCAGCAGCTTGACCCCCTCGACAGGGCGATTTATCAACGGGGAGCTGTTTTTT.